Here is one TCR beta chain with its context. These data belong to a study of blood T cell repertoires in COVID-19. While infection was still active, Seattle patients were enrolled and then followed longitudinally. Germline V gene data show CDR1 as SGHRS and CDR2 as YFSETQ. The CDR3 has 16 amino acids. V dropped 2 bases and J dropped 0; count of bases not matched to a gene: 5. In the authors' workflow: Cell counts per sample came from amplifying reference gene primers. Profiling relied on immunoSEQ multiplex PCR, and the TCRdb table lists in-frame clones only, not all of them. V and J calls plus clone size are reproduced from that table; the DNA served to infer D and trimming. This table holds 150,000 to 200,000 clones, around 83% found once.

The clonotype was recovered from a woman between 65 and 79 years old with COVID-19, enrolled during active disease. What was sequenced was peripheral blood. This chain uses TRBV5-1 with TRBJ2-3; 8 positions match TRBD2. CDR3 residues: CASSFTTSGSTDTQYF. Written as DNA, the CDR3 is TGCGCCAGCAGCTTCACTACTAGCGGAAGCACAGATACGCAGTATTTT.